This T cell receptor (beta chain) was retrieved from a study of T-cell memory formation after mild COVID-19. Study-level information: TCR clusters largely stayed donor specific.

In this sample, this clonotype turned up a few times. TCRdb reprocessed the 5' RACE reads via MiXCR and lists one record per CDR3 protein. Seen here are fewer than 450,000 distinct CDR3 sequences, roughly 26% observed once, and the top ten hold roughly 8.7%. Per the germline V gene, CDR1 is SEHNR and CDR2 is FQNEAQ (reference sequence). The CDR3 loop spans 16 amino acids. V gave up 5 bases and J gave up 4 bases, with 20 bases separating them. This clonotype was obtained from an adult woman who had mild COVID-19 (a few samples of this study predate the infection). Cell type and time point are not known. The genes are TRBV7-9 and TRBJ1-2; tentatively, D is TRBD1 (6 bases). The sample comprised PBMCs or a T cell subset sorted from them (not recorded which). This CDR3 is CASSPTGGGGTYGYTF. Written as DNA, the CDR3 is TGTGCCAGCAGCCCCACGGGGGGGGGCGGTACCTATGGCTACACCTTC.